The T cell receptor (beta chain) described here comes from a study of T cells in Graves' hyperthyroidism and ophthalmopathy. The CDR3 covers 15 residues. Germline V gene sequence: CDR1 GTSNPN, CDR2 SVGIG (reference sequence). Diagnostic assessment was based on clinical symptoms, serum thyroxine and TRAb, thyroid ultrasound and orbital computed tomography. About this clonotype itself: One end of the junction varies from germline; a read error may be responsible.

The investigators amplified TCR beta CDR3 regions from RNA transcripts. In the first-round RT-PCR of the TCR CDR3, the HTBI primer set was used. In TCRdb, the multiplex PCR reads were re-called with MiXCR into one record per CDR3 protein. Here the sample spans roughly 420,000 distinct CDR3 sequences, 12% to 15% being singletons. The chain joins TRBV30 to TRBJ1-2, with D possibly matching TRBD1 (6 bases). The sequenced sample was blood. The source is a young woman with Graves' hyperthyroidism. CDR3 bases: TGTGCCTGGAGTGTGGGGGCACCGCTATCCCATGGCTACGCCTTC. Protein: CAWSVGAPLSHGYAF. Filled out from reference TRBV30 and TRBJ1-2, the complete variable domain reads SQTIHQWPATLVQPVGSPLSLECTVEGTSNPNLYWYRQAAGRGLQLLFYSVGIGQISSEVPQNLSASRPQDRQFILSSKKLLLSDSGFYLCAWSVGAPLSHGYAFGSGTRLTVV.